These 8 T cell receptor beta chains were all obtained from the same sample, sequenced in a study of shared clonotypes between healthy human individuals. TCRdb's table, derived via immunoSEQ multiplex PCR, lists solely in-frame clones and lacks some. Counted here are around 2,000,000 clones, roughly 94% occurring once; the ten biggest clones make up 0.1% to 0.15%. Sequenced material: naive CD4+ T cells sorted from blood. Described subset: CD45RA+ positively selected. These receptors were obtained from a man between 18 and 29 years old in good health.

This chain links TRBV29-1 with TRBJ2-7, with TRBD2 matching 8 bases. J gave up 5 bases and V 5 bases, and 8 bases lay outside the gene matches. The length of the CDR3 is 13 residues. Per the germline V gene, CDR1 is SQVTM and CDR2 is ANQGSEA. DNA for the CDR3: TGCAGCGTTAAACCGGGACTAGGCAACGAGCAGTACTTC. Its translation is CSVKPGLGNEQYF.

The V gene is TRBV7-9, the J gene TRBJ2-1; 7 bases align to TRBD2. Unmatched junction bases numbered 8, after V lost 0 bases and J lost 6 bases. The CDR3 totals 16 residues. From germline, CDR1 is SEHNR and CDR2 FQNEAQ (reference sequence). The CDR3 DNA is TGTGCCAGCAGCTTAGCGCTGGCTAGCGGTCGCAATGAGCAGTTCTTC. It yields the protein CASSLALASGRNEQFF.

This clone came up many times. The chain carries TRBV5-1 and TRBJ2-2, with D uncertain. V was pared by 0 bases and J by 1 base, with 10 bases between. The CDR3 is 16 residues long. The germline V gene has CDR1 SGHRS and CDR2 YFSETQ. The CDR3 bases are TGCGCCAGCAGCTTGGGACGACCCTTGAACACCGGGGAGCTGTTTTTT. Its translation: CASSLGRPLNTGELFF.

The rearrangement uses TRBV6-1 and TRBJ1-1; possible D gene TRBD1, 5 bases. Germline lookup yields CDR1 MNHNS and CDR2 SASEGT. The CDR3 is 12 amino acids. Trimming left V 5 bases short and J 3 bases short, with 7 bases between. CDR3 in amino acids: CASSRDHTEAFF. The CDR3, as DNA: TGTGCCAGCAGTAGGGACCACACTGAAGCTTTCTTT.

This chain connects TRBV5-6 to TRBJ1-5, with D perhaps matching TRBD1 (5 bases). Per germline, CDR1 SGHDT and CDR2 YYEEEE. The CDR3 contains 15 residues. The V gene lost 4 bases and the J gene lost 2 bases, with 13 bases spanning the gap. CDR3 region: CASSATGGGNQPQHF. The CDR3 DNA sequence: TGTGCCAGCAGCGCGACTGGGGGTGGCAATCAGCCCCAGCATTTT.

V usage is TRBV5-6 and J usage is TRBJ2-4; tentative D call: TRBD1 (6 bases). Germline assignment: CDR1 SGHDT and CDR2 YYEEEE. Trimming stripped 4 bases from V and 3 bases from J, with 14 bases between. CDR3 length: 15 amino acids. The CDR3 spells CASSIRQASKNIQYF. CDR3 nucleotide sequence: TGTGCCAGCAGCATTCGACAGGCAAGCAAAAACATTCAGTACTTC.

In regard to this clone: Within the sample, other DNA sequences also encode this same CDR3. The chain combines TRBV11-2 with TRBJ2-7; the D is unclear. V lost 4 bases and J lost 2, with 3 bases in between. The length of the CDR3 is 11 residues. CDR1 is SGHAT, CDR2 FQNNGV, per germline. The CDR3 is CASSSPYEQYF. DNA of the CDR3: TGTGCCAGCAGCTCGCCCTACGAGCAGTACTTC.

This clone came up once. The chain links TRBV7-8 to TRBJ2-4; unclear D gene. The germline CDR1 and CDR2 sequences are SGHVS and FQNEAQ. The CDR3 sequence is 16 residues long. V lost 3 bases, J lost 0 bases, and 12 bases lay in between. This CDR3 is CASSFMTNLAKNIQYF. CDR3 sequence (DNA): TGTGCCAGCAGCTTCATGACAAATCTAGCCAAAAACATTCAGTACTTC.